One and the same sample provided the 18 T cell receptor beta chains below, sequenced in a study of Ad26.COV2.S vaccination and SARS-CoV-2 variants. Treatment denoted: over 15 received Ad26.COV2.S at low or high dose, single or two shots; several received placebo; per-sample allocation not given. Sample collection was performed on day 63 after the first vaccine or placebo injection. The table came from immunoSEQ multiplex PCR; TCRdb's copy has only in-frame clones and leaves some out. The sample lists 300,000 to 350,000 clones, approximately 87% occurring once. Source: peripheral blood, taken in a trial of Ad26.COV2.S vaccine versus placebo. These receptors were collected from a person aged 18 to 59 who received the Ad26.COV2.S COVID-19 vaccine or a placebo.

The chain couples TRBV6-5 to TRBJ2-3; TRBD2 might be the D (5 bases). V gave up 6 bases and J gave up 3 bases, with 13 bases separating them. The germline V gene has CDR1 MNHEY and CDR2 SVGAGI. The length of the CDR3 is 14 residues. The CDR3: CASRAEGGTDTQYF. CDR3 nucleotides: TGTGCCAGCAGGGCTGAGGGCGGGACAGATACGCAGTATTTT.

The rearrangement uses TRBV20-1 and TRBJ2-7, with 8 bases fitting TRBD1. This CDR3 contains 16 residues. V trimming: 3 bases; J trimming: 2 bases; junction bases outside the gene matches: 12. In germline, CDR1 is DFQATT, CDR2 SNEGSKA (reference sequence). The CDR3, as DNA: TGCAGTGCTAGTCCTCTGGGGACAGGACGCGCCTACGAGCAGTACTTC. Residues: CSASPLGTGRAYEQYF.

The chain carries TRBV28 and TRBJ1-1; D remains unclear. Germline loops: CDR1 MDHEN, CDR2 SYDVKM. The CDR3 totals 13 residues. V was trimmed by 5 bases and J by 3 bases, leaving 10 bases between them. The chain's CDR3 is CASSPSRYTEAFF. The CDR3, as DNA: TGTGCCAGCAGTCCTTCGAGGTACACTGAAGCTTTCTTT.

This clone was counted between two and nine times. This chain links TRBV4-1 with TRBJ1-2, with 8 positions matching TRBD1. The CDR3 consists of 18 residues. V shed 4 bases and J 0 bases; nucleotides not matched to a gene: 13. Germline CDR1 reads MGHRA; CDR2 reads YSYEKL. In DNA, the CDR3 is TGCGCCAGCAGCCCCCTCGGGGGACAGGATGCAGCTAACTATGGCTACACCTTC. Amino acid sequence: CASSPLGGQDAANYGYTF.

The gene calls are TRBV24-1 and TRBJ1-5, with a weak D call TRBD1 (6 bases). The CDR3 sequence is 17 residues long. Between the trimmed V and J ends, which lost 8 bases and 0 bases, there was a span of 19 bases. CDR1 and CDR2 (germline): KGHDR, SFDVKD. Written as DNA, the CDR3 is TGTGCCACCACTTTTGAGACAGGCCGGTATAGCAATCAGCCCCAGCATTTT. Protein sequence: CATTFETGRYSNQPQHF.

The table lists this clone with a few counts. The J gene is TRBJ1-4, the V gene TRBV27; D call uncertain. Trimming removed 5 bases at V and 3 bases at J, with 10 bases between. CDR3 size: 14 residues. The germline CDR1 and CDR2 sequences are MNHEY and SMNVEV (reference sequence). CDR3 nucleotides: TGTGCCAGCAGTACTGACGGAGCTAATGAAAAACTGTTTTTT. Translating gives CASSTDGANEKLFF.

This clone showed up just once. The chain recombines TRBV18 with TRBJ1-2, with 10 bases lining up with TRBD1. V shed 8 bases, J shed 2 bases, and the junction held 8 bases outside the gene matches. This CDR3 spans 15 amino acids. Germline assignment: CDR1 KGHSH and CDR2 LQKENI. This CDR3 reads CASRQGAKGNYGYTF. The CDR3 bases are TGTGCCAGCCGACAGGGGGCCAAGGGAAACTATGGCTACACCTTC.

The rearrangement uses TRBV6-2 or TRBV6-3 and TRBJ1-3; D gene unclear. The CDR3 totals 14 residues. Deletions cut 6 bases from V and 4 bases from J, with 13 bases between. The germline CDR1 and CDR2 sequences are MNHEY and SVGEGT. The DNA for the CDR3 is TGTGCCAGCAGCAGCCTTCGAACCGGAAACACCATATATTTT. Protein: CASSSLRTGNTIYF.

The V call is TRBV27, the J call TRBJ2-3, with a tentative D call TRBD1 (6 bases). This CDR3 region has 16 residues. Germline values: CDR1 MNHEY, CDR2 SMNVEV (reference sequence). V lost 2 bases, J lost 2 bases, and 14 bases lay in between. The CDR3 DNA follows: TGTGCCAGCAGTTTAAGGAAACAGGGAGCCACAGATACGCAGTATTTT. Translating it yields CASSLRKQGATDTQYF.

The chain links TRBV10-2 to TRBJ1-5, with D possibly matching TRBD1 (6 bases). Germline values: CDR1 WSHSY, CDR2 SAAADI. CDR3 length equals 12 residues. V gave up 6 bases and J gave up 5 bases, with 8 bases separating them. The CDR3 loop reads CASRQGYQPQHF. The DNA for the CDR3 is TGCGCCAGCAGACAGGGTTATCAGCCCCAGCATTTT.

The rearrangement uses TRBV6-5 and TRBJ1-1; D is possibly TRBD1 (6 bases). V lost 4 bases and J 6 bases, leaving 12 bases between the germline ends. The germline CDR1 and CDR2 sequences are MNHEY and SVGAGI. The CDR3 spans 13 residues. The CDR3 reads CASSSRGGAEAFF. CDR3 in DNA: TGTGCCAGCAGTTCGAGGGGGGGGGCTGAAGCTTTCTTT.

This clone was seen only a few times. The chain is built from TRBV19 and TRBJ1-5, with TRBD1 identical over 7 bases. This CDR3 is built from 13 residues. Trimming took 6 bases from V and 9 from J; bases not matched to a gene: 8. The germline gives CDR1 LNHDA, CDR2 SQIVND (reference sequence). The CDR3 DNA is TGTGCCAGTAGAGGACAGGACATAGGGCCCCAGCATTTT. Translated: CASRGQDIGPQHF.

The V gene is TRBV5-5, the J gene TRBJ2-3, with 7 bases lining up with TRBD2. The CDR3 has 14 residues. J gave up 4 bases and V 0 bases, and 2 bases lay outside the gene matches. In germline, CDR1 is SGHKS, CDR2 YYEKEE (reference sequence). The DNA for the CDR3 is TGTGCCAGCAGCTTGGGGGAGGGCGCAGATACGCAGTATTTT. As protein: CASSLGEGADTQYF.

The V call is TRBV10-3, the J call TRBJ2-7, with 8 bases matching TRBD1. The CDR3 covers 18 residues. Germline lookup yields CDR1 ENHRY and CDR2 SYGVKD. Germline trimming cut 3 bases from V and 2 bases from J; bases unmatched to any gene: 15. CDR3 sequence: CAISEAQTPGQATYEQYF. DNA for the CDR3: TGTGCCATCAGTGAAGCCCAGACTCCGGGACAGGCAACCTACGAGCAGTACTTC.

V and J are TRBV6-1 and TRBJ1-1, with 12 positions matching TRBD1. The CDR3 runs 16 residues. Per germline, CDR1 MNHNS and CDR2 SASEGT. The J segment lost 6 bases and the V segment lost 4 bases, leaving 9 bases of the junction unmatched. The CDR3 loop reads CASSGDRGPASAEAFF. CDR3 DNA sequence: TGTGCCAGCAGTGGGGACAGGGGGCCGGCATCGGCTGAAGCTTTCTTT.

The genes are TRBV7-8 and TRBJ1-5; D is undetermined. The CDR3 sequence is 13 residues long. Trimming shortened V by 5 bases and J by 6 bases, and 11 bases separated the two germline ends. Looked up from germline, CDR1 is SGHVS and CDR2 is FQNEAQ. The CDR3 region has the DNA TGTGCCAGCAGCCGCGATGCGATTCAGCCCCAGCATTTT. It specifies CASSRDAIQPQHF.

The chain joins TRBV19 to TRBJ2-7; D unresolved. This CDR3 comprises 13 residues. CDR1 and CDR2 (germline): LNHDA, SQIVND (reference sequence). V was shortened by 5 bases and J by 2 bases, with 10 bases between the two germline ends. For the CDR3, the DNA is TGTGCCAGTAGTTTTACGGTTACCTACGAGCAGTACTTC. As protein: CASSFTVTYEQYF.

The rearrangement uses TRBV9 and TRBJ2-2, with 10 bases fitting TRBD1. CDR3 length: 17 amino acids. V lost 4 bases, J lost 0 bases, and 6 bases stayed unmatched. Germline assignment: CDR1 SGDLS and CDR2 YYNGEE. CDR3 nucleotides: TGTGCCAGCAGCCCACGACAGGGGGCGGCGAACACCGGGGAGCTGTTTTTT. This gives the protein CASSPRQGAANTGELFF.